These 16 T cell receptor beta chains share one sample of origin, sequenced in a study of cytomegalovirus exposure and HLA in healthy donors (dated by TCRdb to 2016 to 2017). Libraries were prepared through the immunoSEQ multiplex PCR assay. A mixture of 60 forward primers for TCR Vbeta segments and 13 reverse primers for TCR Jbeta segments was used in the multiplex PCR. TCRdb mirrors the immuneACCESS table, restricted to in-frame sequences. Some clones are absent from its copies; in checked studies, under half trace to an unresolved V gene, and the reason for the others is unknown. This sample comprises under 250,000 clones, 70% to 90% of them detected only once. Roughly 0.24% of the sample goes to the ten largest clones. The sample comprised PBMCs. These receptors came from a girl aged 2 to 10 in good health and CMV-seronegative.

V is TRBV10-3 and J is TRBJ2-7, with TRBD1 identical over 7 bases. The V segment lost 6 bases and the J segment 3 bases; nucleotides outside the gene matches: 8. The germline V gene has CDR1 ENHRY and CDR2 SYGVKD. This CDR3 comprises 14 residues. The CDR3, as DNA: TGTGCCATCAGCCCCCGAGACAGGGACTACGAGCAGTACTTC. It is translated as CAISPRDRDYEQYF.

V gene TRBV27 combines with J gene TRBJ1-2; TRBD1 matches at 8 bases. This CDR3 has 16 residues. Germline lookup yields CDR1 MNHEY and CDR2 SMNVEV (reference sequence). V lost 6 bases, J lost 7 bases, and 16 bases stayed unmatched. The DNA for the CDR3 is TGTGCCAGCAGGCCTACAGGGGGAGGCCCCACTATTGGCTACACCTTC. This translates into CASRPTGGGPTIGYTF.

The chain links TRBV7-8 to TRBJ1-1; 7 bases match TRBD1. J was trimmed by 2 bases and V by 7 bases; bases with no gene match: 4. This CDR3 contains 13 residues. CDR1 is SGHVS, CDR2 FQNEAQ, per germline. CDR3 region: CASKDRANTEAFF. The CDR3, as DNA: TGTGCCAGCAAAGACAGGGCTAACACTGAAGCTTTCTTT.

V is TRBV18 and J is TRBJ1-1, with TRBD1 matching 9 bases. The CDR3 sequence is 14 residues long. J was trimmed by 8 bases and V by 3 bases; bases with no gene match: 7. Germline V gives CDR1 KGHSH, CDR2 LQKENI. The CDR3 here is CASSPRGQGGEAFF. In DNA, the CDR3 is TGTGCCAGCTCACCCCGGGGACAGGGCGGGGAAGCTTTCTTT.

This clone was picked up a small number of times. The chain recombines TRBV5-4 with TRBJ1-1; D gene ambiguous. Germline assignment: CDR1 SGHNT and CDR2 YYREEE (reference sequence). V was cut by 4 bases and J by 3 bases, with 10 bases left in between. This CDR3 spans 13 amino acids. CDR3 nucleotides: TGTGCCAGCAGCCTTTCCCCGTACACTGAAGCTTTCTTT. This encodes CASSLSPYTEAFF. Drawing the rest from reference TRBV5-4 and TRBJ1-1, the complete variable domain is ETGVTQSPTHLIKTRGQQVTLRCSSQSGHNTVSWYQQALGQGPQFIFQYYREEENGRGNFPPRFSGLQFPNYSSELNVNALELDDSALYLCASSLSPYTEAFFGQGTRLTVV.

The chain links TRBV18 to TRBJ2-6, with D unclear. The germline gives CDR1 KGHSH, CDR2 LQKENI. The CDR3 extends over 15 amino acids. V was cut by 3 bases and J by 1 base, with 7 bases left in between. The CDR3 coding sequence is TGTGCCAGCTCACCGAGGAAGTCTGGGGCCAACGTCCTGACTTTC. Translation: CASSPRKSGANVLTF.

The genes are TRBV7-8 and TRBJ1-1, with D possibly TRBD1 on 6 matching bases. The germline CDR1 and CDR2 sequences are SGHVS and FQNEAQ. This CDR3 comprises 12 residues. V was clipped by 5 bases and J by 10 bases, with 14 bases between them. The CDR3 sequence is CASSPTGIVAFF. The CDR3 DNA sequence: TGTGCCAGCAGCCCTACAGGGATCGTAGCTTTCTTT.

CDR3 DNA sequence: TGTGCCAGCAGTTACTCCCAGGGAAGAAACATTCAGTACTTC. Its translation: CASSYSQGRNIQYF. The chain couples TRBV6-6 to TRBJ2-4; possible D gene TRBD1, 5 bases. Germline V gene lookup returns CDR1 MNHNY and CDR2 SVGAGI (reference sequence). The CDR3 loop spans 14 amino acids. V was shortened by 0 bases and J by 6 bases, with 9 bases between the two germline ends.

In this sample, this clone turned up a few times. The J gene is TRBJ2-7, the V gene TRBV11-2, with 8 bases fitting TRBD2. Germline V gene data show CDR1 as SGHAT and CDR2 as FQNNGV. V lost 1 base to trimming and J lost 4 bases; unmatched junction nucleotides: 9. The CDR3 consists of 16 residues. The chain's CDR3 is CASSLAAGGAVYEQYF. The CDR3 nucleotides are TGTGCCAGCAGCTTAGCTGCGGGGGGTGCGGTTTACGAGCAGTACTTC.

The rearrangement uses TRBV7-9 and TRBJ1-6; D is uncertain. Germline V gene data show CDR1 as SEHNR and CDR2 as FQNEAQ (reference sequence). The CDR3 loop spans 13 amino acids. V was pared by 1 base and J by 8 bases, with 6 bases between. Here the CDR3 DNA reads TGTGCCAGCAGCTTAGGAGGGCATTCACCCCTCCACTTT. Its protein product is CASSLGGHSPLHF.

This clone was seen a handful of times. The chain combines TRBV2 with TRBJ2-5; tentative D call: TRBD1 (5 bases). Trimming cost V 6 bases and J 3 bases, with 20 bases left between them. CDR1 is SNHLY and CDR2 is FYNNEI in the germline V gene. This CDR3 is 16 amino acids long. The CDR3 DNA follows: TGTGCCAGCAGCGCCCCGGTGGGGCGTCGGGAAGAGACCCAGTACTTC. It specifies CASSAPVGRREETQYF.

This chain uses TRBV18 with TRBJ1-1, with D uncertain. Looked up from germline, CDR1 is KGHSH and CDR2 is LQKENI. The CDR3 has 15 residues. V shed 3 bases and J shed 1 base, with 12 bases lying between them. CDR3 nucleotide sequence: TGTGCCAGCTCACCTATCCGGCAGGAGAACACTGAAGCTTTCTTT. Protein sequence: CASSPIRQENTEAFF.

This chain joins TRBV5-1 and TRBJ2-1; 12 nucleotides align to TRBD2. V gave up 1 base and J gave up 0 bases; unmatched junction bases: 8. The CDR3 is made up of 19 amino acids. Germline lookup yields CDR1 SGHRS and CDR2 YFSETQ. The DNA for the CDR3 is TGCGCCAGCAGCTTGCAGGGACTAGCGGGCCCGAGCTCCTACAATGAGCAGTTCTTC. Translated: CASSLQGLAGPSSYNEQFF.

V and J are TRBV30 and TRBJ2-3; D gene ambiguous. This CDR3 has 14 residues. Germline-derived CDR1 and CDR2 are GTSNPN and SVGIG (reference sequence). V was cut by 2 bases and J by 2 bases, with 11 bases left in between. In DNA, the CDR3 is TGTGCCTGGAGTCGCACTATGTTCACAGATACGCAGTATTTT. The encoded protein is CAWSRTMFTDTQYF.

The rearrangement links TRBV27 to TRBJ1-2; the D gene is possibly TRBD1 (6 bases). Germline V CDR1 and CDR2: MNHEY, SMNVEV (reference sequence). V gave up 5 bases and J gave up 7 bases, with 20 bases separating them. The CDR3 is 15 amino acids. The CDR3 region has the DNA TGTGCCAGCAGTACTAACAGGGATCGGGGGGCTGGCTACACCTTC. As protein: CASSTNRDRGAGYTF.

The rearrangement uses TRBV27 and TRBJ1-2, with 8 positions matching TRBD1. The germline gives CDR1 MNHEY, CDR2 SMNVEV (reference sequence). The length of the CDR3 is 17 residues. V dropped 5 bases and J dropped 2; count of bases not matched to a gene: 13. DNA of the CDR3: TGTGCCAGCAGTCGCTCAAGGACAGGGCCTGAGAACTATGGCTACACCTTC. Encoded protein: CASSRSRTGPENYGYTF.